The sample holds a few counts of the clone carrying this T cell receptor (beta chain). The target antigen is unknown. The data stem from a study of blood T cells in healthy people across ages. Study-wide background: Template switching captured about one barcoded beta molecule per two T cells. The study, taken as a whole, reports: Both higher diversity and more naive CD4+ cells marked long-lived donors when set against aged donors.

The V gene's germline CDR1 is SGHVS and CDR2 FNYEAQ. V lost 6 bases to trimming and J lost 0 bases, with 14 bases between them. CDR3 length: 15 residues. A sample-barcoded 5' primer and a J-beta primer mix were used in a second PCR of roughly 7 to 11 cycles. All cDNA molecules were each tagged by a template-switch adaptor with 12 random nucleotides. TCRdb reanalysed the 5' RACE reads using MiXCR and keeps one entry per CDR3 protein. Of fewer than 2,000,000 distinct CDR3 sequences in the sample, about 35% were seen once. Sequences were obtained from blood. This receptor was obtained from a woman in her twenties or thirties in good health. The chain combines TRBV7-6 with TRBJ1-2; D gene ambiguous. The chain's CDR3 is CASSPLLLANYGYTF. In DNA form, the CDR3 reads TGTGCCAGCAGTCCACTACTGTTAGCTAACTATGGCTACACCTTC.